What follows describes a single TCR beta chain. No antigen is known for it. Sample barcodes and UMIs were carried by the TCR alpha and TCR beta cDNA libraries that 5'RACE generated with constant-segment primers. A single record per CDR3 protein comes from TCRdb applying MiXCR to the 5' RACE reads. The profile shows roughly 510,000 distinct CDR3 sequences, about 18% of them singletons. The CDR3 is made up of 14 amino acids. V was pared by 8 bases and J by 0 bases, with 8 bases between. CDR1 and CDR2 (germline): MNHEY, SVGAGI. This sample is part of a study of T-cell memory formation after mild COVID-19. Points from the study as a whole: Among CD4+ contracting clones, most were CM and EM, and CD8+ ones EMRA. Still unconfirmed is whether the second-wave clones peaking on day 37 recognized SARS-CoV-2. Memory from before infection featured some responding clones, which suggests cross-reactive memory joined.

The rearrangement uses TRBV6-5 and TRBJ2-6; the D is unclear. The receptor was isolated from an adult woman who had mild COVID-19 (a few samples of this study predate the infection). Cell type and time point are not known. The source material was PBMCs or a T cell subset sorted from them (not recorded which). The CDR3 nucleotides read TGTGCCAGCGGTCAAAGCTCTGGGGCCAACGTCCTGACTTTC. Its protein product is CASGQSSGANVLTF.